The 12 T cell receptor beta chains presented below share a single source sample, sequenced in a study of blood T cell repertoires in COVID-19. Sequencing used immunoSEQ multiplex PCR; TCRdb keeps in-frame clones, though not all of them. The sample comprises some 160,000 clones, roughly 80% of which are singletons, and around 3.7% rests with the top ten. The source material was PBMCs or T cells enriched from blood (not recorded which). These receptors all come from a woman in her sixties or seventies who had recovered from COVID-19.

This clone appeared a few times. This rearrangement joins TRBV24-1 to TRBJ2-2; D possibly corresponds to TRBD1 (5 bases). V lost 3 bases to trimming and J lost 2 bases, with 9 bases between them. This CDR3 comprises 15 residues. Germline assignment: CDR1 KGHDR and CDR2 SFDVKD. CDR3 in DNA: TGTGCCACCAGTGATACGACAGCTAACACCGGGGAGCTGTTTTTT. It specifies CATSDTTANTGELFF.

This clone has just a few counts. The chain links TRBV13 to TRBJ1-6; TRBD1 aligns across 7 bases. Germline V gives CDR1 PRHDT, CDR2 FYEKMQ (reference sequence). There are 15 residues in the CDR3. After removal of 5 bases from V and 4 bases from J, the junction contained 5 bases not matched to a gene. CDR3 DNA: TGTGCCAGCAGCATCCGGGACAGATATAATTCACCCCTCCACTTT. The encoded protein is CASSIRDRYNSPLHF.

The chain has TRBV9 and TRBJ1-1; D unclear. The V end was cut by 0 bases, the J end by 1 base, with 10 bases between. This CDR3 region has 15 residues. Germline V CDR1 and CDR2: SGDLS, YYNGEE. The CDR3 sequence: CASSVVFRGNTEAFF. The CDR3 DNA is TGTGCCAGCAGCGTAGTATTCCGGGGGAACACTGAAGCTTTCTTT.

This clone was recorded a few times. The chain recombines TRBV6-5 with TRBJ2-7, with D perhaps matching TRBD1 (6 bases). This CDR3 comprises 15 residues. Deletions cut 6 bases from V and 6 bases from J, with 21 bases between. Germline CDR1 reads MNHEY; CDR2 reads SVGAGI. CDR3 bases: TGTGCCAGCAGGGCCCAAATCTACAGGGCCTCCGAGCAGTACTTC. Residues: CASRAQIYRASEQYF.

V is TRBV4-2 and J is TRBJ1-1; D may be TRBD1 (5 bases). V was cut by 4 bases and J by 2 bases, with 14 bases left in between. The V gene's germline CDR1 is LGHNA and CDR2 YNFKEQ. The CDR3 extends over 15 amino acids. CDR3 DNA sequence: TGTGCCAGCAGCCTAAGCCCGACAGATAACACTGAAGCTTTCTTT. This encodes CASSLSPTDNTEAFF.

The V and J genes are TRBV7-3 and TRBJ2-3; TRBD2 agrees at 7 bases. Germline assignment: CDR1 SGHTA and CDR2 FQGTGA. The CDR3 spans 17 residues. Trimming removed 4 bases from V and 1 base from J; junction bases left unmatched: 11. The CDR3 region has the DNA TGTGCCAGCAGCTCCTCCCCTCTGGCGGGGGGCACAGATACGCAGTATTTT. It specifies CASSSSPLAGGTDTQYF.

This clone appeared many times. The rearrangement uses TRBV11-2 and TRBJ2-7; perhaps TRBD1 as D (5 bases). Trimming pared 2 bases from V and 2 bases from J, leaving 10 bases between. The germline V gene has CDR1 SGHAT and CDR2 FQNNGV. This CDR3 comprises 14 residues. CDR3 bases: TGTGCCAGCAGCTTACAGGGATCAGCCTACGAGCAGTACTTC. As protein: CASSLQGSAYEQYF.

The genes are TRBV11-3 and TRBJ2-1; a possible D gene is TRBD1 (6 bases). Germline V gene data show CDR1 as SGHNT and CDR2 as YENEEA. V shed 3 bases and J shed 6 bases, with 6 bases lying between them. CDR3 length: 12 residues. In nucleotides, the CDR3 is TGTGCCAGCAGCTTGGACAGCAATGAGCAGTTCTTC. Encoded protein: CASSLDSNEQFF.

V usage is TRBV5-1 and J usage is TRBJ1-4; D is undetermined. Germline CDR1 reads SGHRS; CDR2 reads YFSETQ. CDR3 length: 14 residues. Trimming took 0 bases from V and 4 from J, leaving 7 bases between them. DNA of the CDR3: TGCGCCAGCAGCTTGGGCAGCGGTAATGAAAAACTGTTTTTT. As protein: CASSLGSGNEKLFF.

This clone was counted a few times. The chain has TRBV2 and TRBJ1-5, with D unresolved. The CDR3 runs 12 residues. V gave up 4 bases and J gave up 9 bases, with 10 bases separating them. Looked up from germline, CDR1 is SNHLY and CDR2 is FYNNEI. CDR3 sequence (DNA): TGTGCCAGCAGTGGCTCGGGGAGGCCCCAGCATTTT. Translating gives CASSGSGRPQHF.

V and J are TRBV3-1 (or the pseudogene TRBV3-2) and TRBJ1-2; tentatively, D is TRBD1 (6 bases). The CDR3 length is 15 residues. V lost 2 bases and J lost 5, with 15 bases in between. CDR1 is LGHDT and CDR2 is YNNKEL in the germline V gene (reference sequence). The DNA for the CDR3 is TGTGCCAGCAGCCAAAAGGGCAGGGGACTATATGGCTACACCTTC. This encodes CASSQKGRGLYGYTF.

V usage is TRBV18 and J usage is TRBJ1-2, with D uncertain. The germline CDR1 and CDR2 sequences are KGHSH and LQKENI. The V end was cut by 1 base, the J end by 4 bases, with 13 bases between. This CDR3 contains 15 residues. In DNA, the CDR3 is TGTGCCAGCTCACCACGTGAGGGCTCTAGCTATGGCTACACCTTC. Translating it yields CASSPREGSSYGYTF.